These 31 T cell receptor beta chains were all obtained from the same sample, sequenced in a study of T cell responses to AZD1222 COVID-19 vaccine. Some clones are missing from TCRdb's copy, which holds only in-frame ones; the method was immunoSEQ multiplex PCR. This sample yields roughly 200,000 clones, of which roughly 90% are seen a single time; more than 1.5% belongs to the top ten. The source material was peripheral blood, sampled 28 days after the second AZD1222 dose. These receptors came from an adult who received the AZD1222 COVID-19 vaccine.

The gene calls are TRBV3-1 (or the pseudogene TRBV3-2) and TRBJ2-7, with 13 bases that match TRBD2. V lost 4 bases, J lost 2 bases, and 5 bases stayed unmatched. CDR3 length equals 16 residues. Germline V lookup: CDR1 LGHDT, CDR2 YNNKEL (reference sequence). The CDR3 is CASSPMGTSGTYEQYF. DNA of the CDR3: TGTGCCAGCAGCCCGATGGGGACTAGCGGGACCTACGAGCAGTACTTC.

The genes are TRBV7-3 and TRBJ1-5, with D perhaps matching TRBD1 (5 bases). Germline CDR1 SGHTA, CDR2 FQGTGA. The CDR3 runs to 15 residues. The ends were cut back, 0 bases at V and 4 bases at J, with 10 bases in the middle. The CDR3 here is CASSLTGGFNQPQHF. Written as DNA, the CDR3 is TGTGCCAGCAGCTTAACGGGGGGTTTTAATCAGCCCCAGCATTTT. Combining the CDR3 with reference TRBV7-3 and TRBJ1-5 gives the whole variable domain GAGVSQTPSNKVTEKGKYVELRCDPISGHTALYWYRQSLGQGPEFLIYFQGTGAADDSGLPNDRFFAVRPEGSVSTLKIQRTERGDSAVYLCASSLTGGFNQPQHFGDGTRLSIL.

This chain links TRBV27 with TRBJ2-1; possibly TRBD2 for D (5 bases). CDR3 length equals 15 residues. Germline V gene lookup returns CDR1 MNHEY and CDR2 SMNVEV (reference sequence). The V end was cut by 4 bases, the J end by 0 bases, with 10 bases between. The CDR3 spells CASSSRTVSYNEQFF. The CDR3 DNA follows: TGTGCCAGCAGTTCTCGGACTGTCTCCTACAATGAGCAGTTCTTC.

The rearrangement uses TRBV9 and TRBJ2-3; D remains unclear. From germline, CDR1 is SGDLS and CDR2 YYNGEE. Trimming removed 3 bases at V and 0 bases at J, with 14 bases between. The CDR3 runs to 16 residues. The CDR3 spells CASSARNFPSTDTQYF. The CDR3 DNA sequence: TGTGCCAGCAGCGCCCGGAACTTTCCTAGCACAGATACGCAGTATTTT.

The chain couples TRBV7-3 to TRBJ2-3, with D unclear. The CDR3 runs 14 residues. The V end was cut by 1 base, the J end by 2 bases, with 7 bases between. In germline, CDR1 is SGHTA, CDR2 FQGTGA. CDR3 protein: CASSLSHYTDTQYF. CDR3 sequence (DNA): TGTGCCAGCAGCTTAAGCCACTACACAGATACGCAGTATTTT. The full variable domain, with the rest looked up from reference TRBV7-3 and TRBJ2-3, is GAGVSQTPSNKVTEKGKYVELRCDPISGHTALYWYRQSLGQGPEFLIYFQGTGAADDSGLPNDRFFAVRPEGSVSTLKIQRTERGDSAVYLCASSLSHYTDTQYFGPGTRLTVL.

The gene calls are TRBV7-8 and TRBJ1-3; D perhaps matches TRBD1 (6 bases). In germline, CDR1 is SGHVS, CDR2 FQNEAQ. Trimming pared 5 bases from V and 3 bases from J, leaving 17 bases between. The CDR3 has 16 amino acids. CDR3 protein: CASSAQGPGFGNTIYF. The CDR3 DNA reads as TGTGCCAGCAGCGCACAGGGACCTGGTTTTGGAAACACCATATATTTT.

V gene TRBV4-2 combines with J gene TRBJ1-6; D is uncertain. Trimming took 0 bases from V and 6 from J, leaving 12 bases between them. The germline CDR1 and CDR2 sequences are LGHNA and YNFKEQ. This CDR3 has 16 amino acids. As DNA, the CDR3 is TGTGCCAGCAGCCAAGATCAGGCAGTCCTTAATTCACCCCTCCACTTT. Protein sequence: CASSQDQAVLNSPLHF.

The rearrangement uses TRBV29-1 and TRBJ1-1; D not certain. CDR3 length: 11 residues. Germline CDR1 is SQVTM and CDR2 is ANQGSEA. V gave up 4 bases and J gave up 5 bases, with 8 bases separating them. The CDR3 protein is CSVVTRTEAFF. CDR3 sequence (DNA): TGCAGCGTTGTTACCCGGACTGAAGCTTTCTTT. Together with reference TRBV29-1 and TRBJ1-1, the CDR3 gives the full variable domain: SAVISQKPSRDICQRGTSLTIQCQVDSQVTMMFWYRQQPGQSLTLIATANQGSEATYESGFVIDKFPISRPNLTFSTLTVSNMSPEDSSIYLCSVVTRTEAFFGQGTRLTVV.

This clone was seen a single time. This sample includes further DNA sequences coding for the same CDR3. This chain links TRBV27 with TRBJ1-2, with TRBD1 matching over 7 bases. The CDR3 is 14 amino acids. Germline lookup yields CDR1 MNHEY and CDR2 SMNVEV (reference sequence). The ends lost 4 bases at V and 5 bases at J; junction bases unmatched: 7. Here the CDR3 DNA reads TGTGCCAGCAGTTCGACAGGGCCTCCATATGGCTACACCTTC. This gives the protein CASSSTGPPYGYTF.

This clone was observed a handful of times. The genes are TRBV3-1 (or the pseudogene TRBV3-2) and TRBJ2-7; 12 nucleotides match TRBD2. CDR1 is LGHDT, CDR2 YNNKEL, per germline (reference sequence). This CDR3 is 16 amino acids long. The V and J ends lost 3 bases and 2 bases, in that order; junction bases with no gene match: 5. The CDR3 region is CASSHPWTSGTYEQYF. The CDR3 DNA is TGTGCCAGCAGCCACCCGTGGACTAGCGGGACCTACGAGCAGTACTTC.

This clone has a single count. V is TRBV9 and J is TRBJ1-1; a weak D match, TRBD1 (6 bases). The germline CDR1 and CDR2 sequences are SGDLS and YYNGEE. The CDR3 covers 15 residues. V lost 4 bases and J lost 0, with 13 bases in between. As DNA, the CDR3 is TGTGCCAGCAGCCCCAGGGGCCACCTGAACACTGAAGCTTTCTTT. This codes for CASSPRGHLNTEAFF.

This clone has just a few counts. This chain links TRBV19 with TRBJ2-1; 9 bases are shared with TRBD1. Trimming removed 5 bases from V and 0 bases from J; junction bases left unmatched: 11. Germline assignment: CDR1 LNHDA and CDR2 SQIVND (reference sequence). The CDR3 has 18 residues. As DNA, the CDR3 is TGTGCCAGTAGTGGACGGGGGACAGGGAAGGGCTCCTACAATGAGCAGTTCTTC. Its protein product is CASSGRGTGKGSYNEQFF.

The rearrangement links TRBV5-4 to TRBJ2-1; 11 bases fit TRBD2. J was trimmed by 4 bases and V by 5 bases; bases with no gene match: 11. This CDR3 contains 17 residues. Germline V gene sequence: CDR1 SGHNT, CDR2 YYREEE (reference sequence). In DNA, the CDR3 is TGTGCCAGCAGTCCCGGGACTAGCGGTACAACATACAATGAGCAGTTCTTC. Translating gives CASSPGTSGTTYNEQFF.

This clone has only a few counts. The chain recombines TRBV28 with TRBJ2-7; TRBD1 is a possible D gene (6 bases). CDR3 length equals 14 residues. The V gene's germline CDR1 is MDHEN and CDR2 SYDVKM. Trimming cost V 6 bases and J 0 bases, with 12 bases left between them. Here the CDR3 reads CASRPGQPSYEQYF. The CDR3 bases are TGTGCCAGCAGGCCCGGACAGCCCTCCTACGAGCAGTACTTC.

This clone showed up just once. The chain recombines TRBV27 with TRBJ1-2, with 7 bases matching TRBD1. Germline lookup yields CDR1 MNHEY and CDR2 SMNVEV (reference sequence). The V gene end was trimmed by 5 bases and the J gene end by 11 bases; junction bases not matched to a gene: 11. The CDR3 has 13 residues. CDR3 nucleotide sequence: TGTGCCAGCAGTACTAACCGGGACAGAAAGTACACCTTC. Translation gives CASSTNRDRKYTF.

The chain combines TRBV7-8 with TRBJ2-5, with 8 bases that match TRBD1. The germline CDR1 and CDR2 sequences are SGHVS and FQNEAQ. Trimming took 0 bases from V and 7 from J; bases not matched to a gene: 10. The CDR3 length is 16 residues. The CDR3 sequence is CASSLAGRDRLMTQYF. Written as DNA, the CDR3 is TGTGCCAGCAGCTTAGCGGGGCGGGACAGGCTAATGACCCAGTACTTC.

This clone was counted once. The chain carries TRBV6-6 and TRBJ2-5, with a weak D call TRBD2 (5 bases). The CDR3 runs to 15 residues. V shed 8 bases and J shed 1 base, with 17 bases lying between them. Germline assignment: CDR1 MNHNY and CDR2 SVGAGI (reference sequence). CDR3 in DNA: TGTGCCAGCGGGCGAGGGAAAGCCCCCCAAGAGACCCAGTACTTC. As protein: CASGRGKAPQETQYF.

The chain employs TRBV15 and TRBJ2-7; 8 bases are shared with TRBD2. Germline values: CDR1 LNHNV, CDR2 YYDKDF (reference sequence). V trimming: 4 bases; J trimming: 7 bases; junction bases outside the gene matches: 9. This CDR3 is 14 amino acids long. CDR3 sequence reads: CATSTSAGVREQYF. Here the CDR3 DNA reads TGTGCCACCAGCACCTCAGCGGGGGTAAGGGAGCAGTACTTC.

The chain joins TRBV18 to TRBJ1-6; no clear D gene. The CDR3 spans 12 residues. CDR1 is KGHSH, CDR2 LQKENI, per germline. The V gene lost 5 bases and the J gene lost 10 bases, with 9 bases spanning the gap. The CDR3 loop is CASSYAGSPLHF. The CDR3 nucleotides are TGTGCCAGCTCATATGCGGGATCACCCCTCCACTTT.

CDR3 nucleotide sequence: TGTGCCAGTAGTACACTTCCGGGACAGCCCCATAGCAATCAGCCCCAGCATTTT. It codes for CASSTLPGQPHSNQPQHF. This chain links TRBV19 with TRBJ1-5; TRBD1 agrees at 7 bases. The CDR3 covers 18 residues. Per germline, CDR1 LNHDA and CDR2 SQIVND (reference sequence). Unmatched junction bases numbered 12, after V lost 4 bases and J lost 0 bases.

The chain links TRBV10-3 to TRBJ1-4; D gene ambiguous. V lost 2 bases, J lost 7 bases, and 11 bases lay in between. Germline assignment: CDR1 ENHRY and CDR2 SYGVKD. CDR3 length: 14 amino acids. CDR3 sequence (DNA): TGTGCCATCAGTGAGGAAGGAGGAAGTGAAAAACTGTTTTTT. It yields the protein CAISEEGGSEKLFF.

The chain uses TRBV11-3 and TRBJ2-7; the D is unclear. Germline assignment: CDR1 SGHNT and CDR2 YENEEA. V lost 5 bases and J 0 bases, leaving 8 bases between the germline ends. The CDR3 runs to 13 residues. The DNA for the CDR3 is TGTGCCAGCAGCCCCTCGGACTCCTACGAGCAGTACTTC. Translated, it gives CASSPSDSYEQYF.

The chain carries TRBV7-2 and TRBJ2-7; TRBD1 matches at 11 bases. V trimming: 5 bases; J trimming: 3 bases; junction bases outside the gene matches: 3. CDR3 size: 14 residues. CDR1 and CDR2 (germline): SGHTA, FQGNSA. The CDR3 DNA reads TGTGCCAGCAGCGCGGACAGGGGGCTCTACGAGCAGTACTTC. This translates into CASSADRGLYEQYF.

The rearrangement joins TRBV6-5 to TRBJ2-1; D is perhaps TRBD1 or TRBD2 (5 bases each). Between the trimmed V and J ends, which lost 0 bases and 6 bases, there was a span of 15 bases. The germline V gene has CDR1 MNHEY and CDR2 SVGAGI. The CDR3 runs to 16 residues. CDR3 sequence: CASSYSGTLARNEQFF. The CDR3 DNA follows: TGTGCCAGCAGTTACTCCGGGACCCTTGCTCGCAATGAGCAGTTCTTC.

V usage is TRBV11-2 and J usage is TRBJ2-3, with 8 bases identical to TRBD2. The V and J ends lost 6 bases and 3 bases, in that order; junction bases with no gene match: 11. CDR1 is SGHAT and CDR2 is FQNNGV in the germline V gene. CDR3 length: 16 residues. The CDR3 DNA follows: TGTGCCAGCAGTTCCCCCGGACTAGCTATGACAGATACGCAGTATTTT. Encoded protein: CASSSPGLAMTDTQYF.

The chain uses TRBV5-4 and TRBJ1-2, with TRBD1 matching 11 bases. V lost 4 bases to trimming and J lost 7 bases; unmatched junction nucleotides: 6. The CDR3 covers 14 residues. The V gene's germline CDR1 is SGHNT and CDR2 YYREEE (reference sequence). This CDR3 reads CASSLRTGGIGYTF. As DNA, the CDR3 is TGTGCCAGCAGCCTGCGGACAGGGGGCATTGGCTACACCTTC.

This rearrangement joins TRBV10-2 to TRBJ1-5; no reliable D call. V was clipped by 7 bases and J by 4 bases, with 14 bases between them. Germline-derived CDR1 and CDR2 are WSHSY and SAAADI. The CDR3 covers 14 residues. CDR3 loop: CASTMGPSNQPQHF. The CDR3 bases are TGCGCCAGCACAATGGGCCCTTCGAATCAGCCCCAGCATTTT.

This chain links TRBV7-2 with TRBJ1-5; D gene unclear. Per germline, CDR1 SGHTA and CDR2 FQGNSA. The CDR3 has 16 residues. The ends were cut back, 1 base at V and 3 bases at J, with 13 bases in the middle. The CDR3 DNA reads as TGTGCCAGCAGCTTAGGGTGGGGTTTGAACAATCAGCCCCAGCATTTT. As protein: CASSLGWGLNNQPQHF.

CDR3 coding DNA: TGTGCCAGCAGCGTAGGGTTAGCGGGAGTGGAGGAGCAGTACTTC. It specifies CASSVGLAGVEEQYF. This chain joins TRBV9 and TRBJ2-7, with 9 bases lining up with TRBD2. Germline values: CDR1 SGDLS, CDR2 YYNGEE. Losses at the gene ends were 0 bases for V and 7 bases for J; bases not matched to a gene: 8. The CDR3 is 15 amino acids.

This chain connects TRBV24-1 to TRBJ2-5; D may correspond to TRBD1 or TRBD2 (5 bases each). Germline loops: CDR1 KGHDR, CDR2 SFDVKD. CDR3 size: 15 residues. Trimming left V 5 bases short and J 0 bases short, with 12 bases between. The CDR3 sequence is CATSGSGPNQETQYF. In DNA form, the CDR3 reads TGTGCCACCAGTGGTTCGGGACCGAACCAAGAGACCCAGTACTTC.

With regard to this clone: Its ends do not fully match the called genes, so a read error is possible. The V call is TRBV2, the J call TRBJ1-5; 10 bases align to TRBD1. The germline CDR1 and CDR2 sequences are SNHLY and FYNNEI. The CDR3 totals 15 residues. The CDR3 DNA is TGTGCCAGCAGGGGGGACAGGGGATGGTATCAGGCCCAGCATTTT. This codes for CASRGDRGWYQAQHF.